This T cell receptor (beta chain) was obtained from a study of T cell changes during pregnancy in multiple sclerosis. This table comes from immunoSEQ multiplex PCR, and its TCRdb copy is limited to in-frame clones, with some not included. The sample has about 70,000 clones; roughly 94% are singletons. This clone was observed a single time. V trimming: 3 bases; J trimming: 7 bases; junction bases outside the gene matches: 14. Germline assignment: CDR1 LNHNV and CDR2 YYDKDF (reference sequence). This CDR3 comprises 16 residues. Source: peripheral blood, taken in the third trimester of pregnancy. V and J are TRBV15 and TRBJ1-2; TRBD1 agrees at 7 bases. This sequence originates from a female donor with multiple sclerosis, enrolled in a pregnancy study. The CDR3 sequence: CATSRGRQGTPGGYTF. The DNA for the CDR3 is TGTGCCACCAGCAGGGGAAGACAGGGAACCCCAGGTGGCTACACCTTC.